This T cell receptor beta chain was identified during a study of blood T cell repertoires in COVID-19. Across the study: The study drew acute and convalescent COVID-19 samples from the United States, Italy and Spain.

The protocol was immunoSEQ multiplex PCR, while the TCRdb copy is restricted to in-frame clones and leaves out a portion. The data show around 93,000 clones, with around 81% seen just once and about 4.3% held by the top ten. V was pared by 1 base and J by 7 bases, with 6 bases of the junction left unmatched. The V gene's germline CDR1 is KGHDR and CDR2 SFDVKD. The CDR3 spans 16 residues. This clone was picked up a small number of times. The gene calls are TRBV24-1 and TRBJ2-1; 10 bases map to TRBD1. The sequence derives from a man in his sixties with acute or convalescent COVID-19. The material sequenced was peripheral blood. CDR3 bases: TGTGCCACCAGTGATTTCAGGACAGGGGGGGGGAATGAGCAGTTCTTC. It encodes CATSDFRTGGGNEQFF.